This T cell receptor (beta chain) comes out of a study of T cell responses to AZD1222 COVID-19 vaccine. Data came from immunoSEQ multiplex PCR; TCRdb stores just in-frame clones and leaves some out. The sample has 130,000 to 150,000 clones, 92% seen once. The V end lost 0 bases, the J end lost 0 bases, and 9 bases lay between the germline ends. The CDR3 is 16 amino acids. CDR1 and CDR2 from the germline V gene are SGHRS and YFSETQ. This sample comprised peripheral blood, obtained on day 0 of AZD1222 vaccination. The rearrangement joins TRBV5-1 to TRBJ2-2; D perhaps matches TRBD1 (6 bases). The clonotype comes from an adult in good health. CDR3 protein: CASSLVRTANTGELFF. The CDR3 DNA sequence: TGCGCCAGCAGCTTGGTTAGGACAGCGAACACCGGGGAGCTGTTTTTT.